The rows below give T cell receptor beta chains drawn from one sample of a study of blood T cell repertoires in COVID-19. Here immunoSEQ multiplex PCR was the method, and the copy in TCRdb shows in-frame clones only, minus some. In the table there are tens of thousands of clones, around three quarters of which are singletons. Sequencing input: peripheral blood. These receptors were collected from a human donor in a cohort sampled during active COVID-19. Each CDR3 is given with its conserved first and last residue. A D gene is named only where the DNA matches it firmly. Some rows have no size entry. The others give once, few or many, or a class for an expanded clone.

j_call: TRBJ2-3
v_call: TRBV24-1
clone_size: -
d_call: TRBD2
cdr3_nt: TGTGCCACCAGTGACTACACGGGGGGGGGCCCCCGCACAGATACGCAGTATTTT
cdr3_aa: CATSDYTGGGPRTDTQYF

j_call: TRBJ2-7
v_call: TRBV7-2
clone_size: -
d_call: -
cdr3_nt: TGTGCCAGCAGCGCGTCGACCGGGGGCTACGAGCAGTACTTC
cdr3_aa: CASSASTGGYEQYF

j_call: TRBJ1-1
v_call: TRBV6-2/TRBV6-3
clone_size: -
d_call: TRBD1
cdr3_nt: TGTGCCAGCAGTTACGAAGGACAGGGAATCATGAACACTGAAGCTTTCTTT
cdr3_aa: CASSYEGQGIMNTEAFF

j_call: TRBJ1-3
v_call: TRBV6-1
clone_size: -
d_call: TRBD1
cdr3_nt: TGTGCCAGCAGTGAAGCAAGACAGGGAAGCACCATATATTTT
cdr3_aa: CASSEARQGSTIYF

j_call: TRBJ2-1
v_call: TRBV6-6
clone_size: -
d_call: -
cdr3_nt: TGTGCCAGCAGTGCGGTTGGCGTTGAGCAGTTCTTC
cdr3_aa: CASSAVGVEQFF

j_call: TRBJ2-1
v_call: TRBV6-2/TRBV6-3
clone_size: -
d_call: TRBD1
cdr3_nt: TGTGCCAGCAGCACCAACAGGGGTTTGCACAATGAGCAGTTCTTC
cdr3_aa: CASSTNRGLHNEQFF

j_call: TRBJ2-2
v_call: TRBV30
clone_size: -
d_call: TRBD1
cdr3_nt: TGTGCCTGGCAGGGGGCGCGAGGCACCGGGGAGCTGTTTTTT
cdr3_aa: CAWQGARGTGELFF

j_call: TRBJ2-1
v_call: TRBV24-1
clone_size: medium-sized
d_call: TRBD1
cdr3_nt: TGTGCCACCAGTGACACTTTGGACAGGGGTTTGAATGAGCAGTTCTTC
cdr3_aa: CATSDTLDRGLNEQFF

j_call: TRBJ2-2
v_call: TRBV2
clone_size: -
d_call: TRBD1
cdr3_nt: TGTGCCAGCCGTCCCGGGACAGGGGGAAAGACCGGGGAGCTGTTTTTT
cdr3_aa: CASRPGTGGKTGELFF

j_call: TRBJ2-7
v_call: TRBV6-2/TRBV6-3
clone_size: -
d_call: -
cdr3_nt: TGTGCCAGCAGTTACTCATACTACGAGCAGTACTTC
cdr3_aa: CASSYSYYEQYF

j_call: TRBJ2-3
v_call: TRBV11-2
clone_size: -
d_call: -
cdr3_nt: TGTGCCAGCCGATTTGCTGGGGCGGATACGCAGTATTTT
cdr3_aa: CASRFAGADTQYF

j_call: TRBJ1-2
v_call: TRBV19
clone_size: -
d_call: -
cdr3_nt: TGTGCCAGTAGTCCGGACGGGGAGTATGGCTACACCTTC
cdr3_aa: CASSPDGEYGYTF

j_call: TRBJ2-1
v_call: TRBV6-6
clone_size: -
d_call: -
cdr3_nt: TGTGCCAGCAGTTACACGGGGGGCACCGGTGAGCAGTTCTTC
cdr3_aa: CASSYTGGTGEQFF

j_call: TRBJ1-1
v_call: TRBV28
clone_size: -
d_call: -
cdr3_nt: TGTGCCAGCAGCCGGGGGGGGATCATGAACACTGAAGCTTTCTTT
cdr3_aa: CASSRGGIMNTEAFF

j_call: TRBJ1-5
v_call: TRBV19
clone_size: -
d_call: -
cdr3_nt: TGTGCCAGTAGTATGACTACCGTTGCGGGGGAACATCAGCCCCAGCATTTT
cdr3_aa: CASSMTTVAGEHQPQHF

j_call: TRBJ1-1
v_call: TRBV30
clone_size: few
d_call: TRBD1
cdr3_nt: TGTGCCTGGAGTGTATCAGTCGTCCAGGGGGCGGGAGCTTTCTTT
cdr3_aa: CAWSVSVVQGAGAFF

j_call: TRBJ1-1
v_call: TRBV7-9
clone_size: -
d_call: -
cdr3_nt: TGTGCCAGCCGGGATGGCGCTGAAGCTTTCTTT
cdr3_aa: CASRDGAEAFF

j_call: TRBJ1-5
v_call: TRBV13
clone_size: -
d_call: -
cdr3_nt: TGTGCCAGCAGCAGAAAGGGAGAACCAAATCAGCCCCAGCATTTT
cdr3_aa: CASSRKGEPNQPQHF

j_call: TRBJ2-4
v_call: TRBV6-1
clone_size: -
d_call: -
cdr3_nt: TGTGCCAGCAGTGAAGAGGTCCTGCGGGGAAACATTCAGTACTTC
cdr3_aa: CASSEEVLRGNIQYF

j_call: TRBJ1-1
v_call: TRBV7-2
clone_size: few
d_call: -
cdr3_nt: TGTGCCAGCAGCTTCCGGGGGGAAAACACTGAAGCTTTCTTT
cdr3_aa: CASSFRGENTEAFF

j_call: TRBJ1-5
v_call: TRBV6-2/TRBV6-3
clone_size: -
d_call: TRBD1
cdr3_nt: TGTGCCAGCAGTAAGATAAGGACAGGAGTAAGCAATCAGCCCCAGCATTTT
cdr3_aa: CASSKIRTGVSNQPQHF

j_call: TRBJ1-5
v_call: TRBV7-9
clone_size: few
d_call: -
cdr3_nt: TGTGCCAGCAGCCCCGATGGGGGGCAGCCCCAGCATTTT
cdr3_aa: CASSPDGGQPQHF

j_call: TRBJ2-7
v_call: TRBV27
clone_size: -
d_call: TRBD1
cdr3_nt: TGTGCCAGCAGTAATCCGGGACAGGGGGCAAGAGAGCAGTACTTC
cdr3_aa: CASSNPGQGAREQYF

j_call: TRBJ1-2
v_call: TRBV5-6
clone_size: few
d_call: -
cdr3_nt: TGTGCCAGCAGCTTGGGGGGGCTGCCCTATGGCTACACCTTC
cdr3_aa: CASSLGGLPYGYTF

j_call: TRBJ2-7
v_call: TRBV9
clone_size: -
d_call: TRBD1
cdr3_nt: TGTGCCAGCAGCTTCGCGGGACAGGGCTACGAGCAGTACTTC
cdr3_aa: CASSFAGQGYEQYF

j_call: TRBJ2-3
v_call: TRBV3-1/TRBV3-2
clone_size: -
d_call: TRBD2
cdr3_nt: TGTGCCAGCAGCCAAGTAGCGGGAGAGGCTAGCACAGATACGCAGTATTTT
cdr3_aa: CASSQVAGEASTDTQYF